A selection of T cell receptor beta chains follows, all from one sample in a study of blood T cell repertoires in COVID-19. Only in-frame clones appear in the TCRdb table, and some are missing; sequencing was by immunoSEQ multiplex PCR. The sample consists of more than 150,000 clones, roughly four fifths of them appearing once. Sequencing was performed on peripheral blood. The source of these receptors is a woman older than 75 with COVID-19, enrolled during active disease. CDR3s include the opening cysteine and the closing phenylalanine or tryptophan. The D gene is left open where the match is weak. Size values are once, few and many counts, or a class for expanded clones, and some rows have none.

j_call d_call v_call clone_size cdr3_aa cdr3_nt
TRBJ1-1 . TRBV9 few CASRDGHLKFLF TGTGCCAGCAGAGACGGACACTTGAAGTTCCTCTTT
TRBJ2-2 TRBD1 TRBV3-1/TRBV3-2 . CASSQSTGANTGELFF TGTGCCAGCAGCCAATCGACAGGGGCAAACACCGGGGAGCTGTTTTTT
TRBJ1-1 TRBD1 TRBV29-1 . CSVGQPNTEAFF TGCAGCGTGGGACAGCCTAACACTGAAGCTTTCTTT
TRBJ1-4 TRBD1 TRBV9 few CASSALTGQNEKLFF TGTGCCAGCAGCGCCTTGACAGGGCAAAATGAAAAACTGTTTTTT
TRBJ2-5 . TRBV7-6 . CASSSLDGGVGETQYF TGTGCCAGCAGCAGCTTAGATGGCGGGGTCGGAGAGACCCAGTACTTC
TRBJ1-2 . TRBV10-1 . CASSERRLHGYTF TGCGCCAGCAGTGAACGGAGGCTTCATGGCTACACCTTC
TRBJ1-1 . TRBV18 . CASSPYSGNTEAFF TGTGCCAGCTCACCTTATTCAGGGAACACTGAAGCTTTCTTT
TRBJ1-2 TRBD1 TRBV4-1 . CASSQERAPTGDGYTF TGCGCCAGCAGCCAAGAGAGGGCCCCGACAGGGGATGGCTACACCTTC
TRBJ1-5 . TRBV6-1 . CASSEMSGNQPQHF TGTGCCAGCAGTGAAATGTCAGGGAATCAGCCCCAGCATTTT
TRBJ1-4 TRBD1 TRBV28 . CASSRTGDGNEKLFF TGTGCCAGCAGTAGGACAGGGGACGGTAATGAAAAACTGTTTTTT
TRBJ2-7 . TRBV3-1/TRBV3-2 . CASSPSGEGYYEQYF TGTGCCAGCAGCCCTTCAGGGGAGGGCTACTACGAGCAGTACTTC
TRBJ2-7 TRBD1 TRBV5-5 . CASSTSRDRGDEQYF TGTGCCAGCAGCACTTCGAGGGACAGGGGGGACGAGCAGTACTTC
TRBJ1-4 . TRBV5-1 . CASSLGPGMEEKLFF TGCGCCAGCAGCTTGGGTCCCGGGATGGAGGAAAAACTGTTTTTT
TRBJ1-2 TRBD1 TRBV7-2 . CASSLSPQGASGYTF TGTGCCAGCAGCTTAAGTCCTCAGGGGGCGAGTGGCTACACCTTC
TRBJ1-1 TRBD1 TRBV5-1 . CASSPGQGGAEAFF TGCGCCAGCAGCCCCGGACAGGGAGGGGCTGAAGCTTTCTTT
TRBJ2-7 . TRBV27 . CASSPGTAKYEQYF TGTGCCAGCAGTCCCGGGACTGCTAAGTACGAGCAGTACTTC
TRBJ1-2 TRBD1 TRBV7-8 . CASSLVAGGYGYTF TGTGCCAGCAGCTTAGTGGCAGGGGGGTATGGCTACACCTTC
TRBJ1-4 TRBD1 TRBV6-5 . CASTPTGVNEKLFF TGTGCCAGCACTCCGACAGGGGTTAATGAAAAACTGTTTTTT
TRBJ1-1 . TRBV7-9 . CASSLAAGSNTEAFF TGTGCCAGCAGCTTAGCGGCAGGCTCGAACACTGAAGCTTTCTTT
TRBJ1-6 TRBD1 TRBV10-3 . CAISEPGQASYNSPLHF TGTGCCATCAGTGAGCCCGGACAGGCCTCCTATAATTCACCCCTCCACTTT
TRBJ2-5 TRBD2 TRBV28 . CASSSTGTRAETQYF TGTGCCAGCAGTTCTACCGGGACTAGAGCCGAGACCCAGTACTTC
TRBJ1-1 . TRBV29-1 few CSVARVQPEAFF TGCAGCGTTGCCCGGGTTCAGCCTGAAGCTTTCTTT
TRBJ2-4 TRBD2 TRBV13 . CASSSYRTSGKSKNIQYF TGTGCCAGCAGCTCATACAGGACTAGCGGGAAATCAAAAAACATTCAGTACTTC
TRBJ1-1 . TRBV6-2/TRBV6-3 . CASSSAGATEAFF TGTGCCAGCAGCTCGGCGGGGGCGACTGAAGCTTTCTTT
TRBJ2-3 TRBD1 TRBV10-3 . CAISGGQGGDTQYF TGTGCCATCAGTGGGGGACAGGGGGGCGATACGCAGTATTTT
TRBJ1-1 . TRBV5-1 . CASSLNPGGNTEAFF TGCGCCAGCAGCTTGAACCCCGGGGGGAACACTGAAGCTTTCTTT
TRBJ2-7 TRBD2 TRBV27 . CASSLRVGLAGVHYEQYF TGTGCCAGCAGTTTACGGGTAGGGCTAGCGGGAGTACACTACGAGCAGTACTTC
TRBJ1-6 . TRBV5-1 . CASSWGGREGDSPLHF TGCGCCAGCAGCTGGGGAGGTCGCGAGGGTGATTCACCCCTCCACTTT
TRBJ1-5 TRBD1 TRBV28 . CASSSYDRGAYQPQHF TGTGCCAGCAGTTCTTACGACAGGGGGGCCTATCAGCCCCAGCATTTT
TRBJ1-1 . TRBV19 . CASSIQGYTEAFF TGTGCCAGTAGTATACAGGGTTACACTGAAGCTTTCTTT
TRBJ2-7 . TRBV12-2 few CASRSNVLPGTGSYLLNEQYF TGTGCAAGTCGCTCAAACGTACTACCCGGGACAGGGTCTTACCTTCTCAACGAGCAGTACTTC
TRBJ1-2 . TRBV30 . CAWSVTLPKGVTF TGTGCCTGGAGTGTCACCCTACCGAAAGGGGTCACCTTC
TRBJ2-1 TRBD1 TRBV11-3 . CASSWTGGGEQFF TGTGCCAGCAGCTGGACAGGGGGAGGTGAGCAGTTCTTC
TRBJ1-1 . TRBV4-1 . CASSQEGRGLNTEAFF TGCGCCAGCAGCCAAGAAGGAAGGGGATTGAACACTGAAGCTTTCTTT
TRBJ2-2 TRBD2 TRBV11-3 few CASSPDLAGGETGELFF TGTGCCAGCAGCCCCGATCTAGCGGGAGGGGAAACCGGGGAGCTGTTTTTT
TRBJ2-7 TRBD1 TRBV7-2 . CASSTESGGSYEQYF TGTGCCAGCAGCACGGAGTCAGGGGGATCCTACGAGCAGTACTTC
TRBJ2-1 . TRBV11-2 . CASSLDYSGYNEQFF TGTGCCAGCAGCTTAGATTATAGCGGTTACAATGAGCAGTTCTTC
TRBJ2-2 TRBD2 TRBV30 . CASQRGGITGELFF TGTGCCTCCCAGCGGGGGGGGATCACCGGGGAGCTGTTTTTT
TRBJ2-3 . TRBV7-9 . CASSSGFKGTDTQYF TGTGCCAGCAGCTCAGGGTTTAAGGGAACAGATACGCAGTATTTT
TRBJ1-2 TRBD1 TRBV7-2 once CASSLQGALGYGYTF TGTGCCAGCAGCTTGCAGGGGGCTCTAGGTTATGGCTACACCTTC
TRBJ1-6 TRBD1 TRBV5-1 once CASSLEGGTGSPLHF TGCGCCAGCAGCTTGGAAGGGGGCACGGGGTCACCCCTCCACTTT
TRBJ1-6 . TRBV28 . CASRRGSSYNSPLHF TGTGCCAGCAGGAGGGGGAGCTCCTATAATTCACCCCTCCACTTT
TRBJ2-3 TRBD1 TRBV6-6 . CASSQWSHKQGDTQYF TGTGCCAGCAGTCAATGGTCCCACAAACAGGGGGATACGCAGTATTTT
TRBJ1-2 . TRBV29-1 . CSGGEDYGYTF TGCAGCGGGGGAGAGGACTATGGCTACACCTTC
TRBJ1-3 TRBD1 TRBV2 . CASGLQGTGNTIYF TGTGCCAGCGGTCTACAGGGGACGGGAAACACCATATATTTT
TRBJ2-2 . TRBV11-1 . CASSTYGELFF TGTGCCAGCAGCACCTACGGGGAGCTGTTTTTT
TRBJ2-4 . TRBV28 . CASSFNLLGGRQALYF TGTGCCAGCAGTTTCAACTTGTTAGGAGGTCGACAGGCCCTCTACTTC
TRBJ2-2 TRBD2 TRBV4-1 . CASSHPSGGGTGELFF TGCGCCAGCAGCCACCCAAGCGGGGGAGGTACCGGGGAGCTGTTTTTT
TRBJ1-2 . TRBV6-1 . CASSERQGLNYGYTF TGTGCCAGCAGTGAACGGCAGGGGCTCAACTATGGCTACACCTTC
TRBJ2-7 TRBD1 TRBV18 . CASSPRDRYPYEQYF TGTGCCAGCTCACCCCGGGACAGGTACCCCTACGAGCAGTACTTC